Below are 20 T cell receptor beta chains sequenced from a single sample in a study of blood T cell repertoires in COVID-19. Assay used: immunoSEQ multiplex PCR; TCRdb lists only in-frame clones, some missing. Counted here are 65,000 to 85,000 clones, 75% to 95% occurring once; the ten biggest clones make up around 7%. Source material: peripheral blood. The receptors were gathered from a human donor in a cohort sampled during active COVID-19.

The chain recombines TRBV11-3 with TRBJ1-1; D possibly corresponds to TRBD1 (5 bases). The CDR3 sequence is 12 residues long. V lost 4 bases and J 8 bases, leaving 11 bases between the germline ends. The germline CDR1 and CDR2 sequences are SGHNT and YENEEA. As DNA, the CDR3 is TGTGCCAGCAGCTCGGACACTGCGGAAGCTTTCTTT. Translating gives CASSSDTAEAFF. The complete variable domain, with remaining parts taken from reference TRBV11-3 and TRBJ1-1, reads EAGVVQSPRYKIIEKKQPVAFWCNPISGHNTLYWYLQNLGQGPELLIRYENEEAVDDSQLPKDRFSAERLKGVDSTLKIQPAELGDSAVYLCASSSDTAEAFFGQGTRLTVV.

The V gene is TRBV7-8, the J gene TRBJ2-3; 7 nucleotides match TRBD1. Germline V CDR1 and CDR2: SGHVS, FQNEAQ. Trimming took 3 bases from V and 0 from J; bases not matched to a gene: 12. There are 18 residues in the CDR3. The CDR3 DNA is TGTGCCAGCAGCTTGGGGACAGTGAATTACGGGAGCACAGATACGCAGTATTTT. This codes for CASSLGTVNYGSTDTQYF.

This chain joins TRBV13 and TRBJ2-7; TRBD2 might be the D (5 bases). The germline gives CDR1 PRHDT, CDR2 FYEKMQ (reference sequence). The CDR3 is made up of 14 amino acids. With 3 bases removed from V and 5 bases from J, the gap between germline ends came to 14 bases. CDR3 nucleotide sequence: TGTGCCAGCAGCTTCTCGGGTGCCGGGGACGAGCAGTACTTC. Amino acid sequence: CASSFSGAGDEQYF.

The rearrangement links TRBV7-9 to TRBJ2-4; TRBD1 is a possible D gene (6 bases). CDR1 and CDR2 (germline): SEHNR, FQNEAQ (reference sequence). This CDR3 is 17 amino acids long. Trimming took 5 bases from V and 0 from J, leaving 17 bases between them. The CDR3 nucleotides read TGTGCCAGCAGCCCTGATCGGACAGCCCTAGCCAAAAACATTCAGTACTTC. Its protein product is CASSPDRTALAKNIQYF.

The V gene is TRBV4-3, the J gene TRBJ1-4; 7 nucleotides align to TRBD1. Germline V CDR1 and CDR2: LGHNA, YSLEER. J gave up 8 bases and V 6 bases, and 12 bases lay outside the gene matches. The CDR3 is 15 amino acids. The chain's CDR3 is CASSRGTASGEKLFF. As DNA, the CDR3 is TGCGCCAGCAGTCGCGGGACAGCCTCAGGGGAAAAACTGTTTTTT.

The gene calls are TRBV5-4 and TRBJ1-1, with TRBD1 identical over 7 bases. Trimming cost V 3 bases and J 4 bases; bases outside gene matches: 6. The germline V gene has CDR1 SGHNT and CDR2 YYREEE (reference sequence). The CDR3 spans 14 residues. The CDR3 DNA reads TGTGCCAGCAGCTCCCGGACAGGAGTCACTGAAGCTTTCTTT. As protein: CASSSRTGVTEAFF.

J is TRBJ1-2 and V is TRBV7-2; TRBD1 is a possible D gene (5 bases). The length of the CDR3 is 15 residues. V was trimmed by 5 bases and J by 1 base, leaving 14 bases between them. Per germline, CDR1 SGHTA and CDR2 FQGNSA. CDR3: CASSPPGFYNYGYTF. The CDR3 nucleotides read TGTGCCAGCAGCCCCCCAGGGTTTTATAACTATGGCTACACCTTC.

The chain recombines TRBV2 with TRBJ2-2, with D unresolved. The CDR3 extends over 13 amino acids. Germline V gives CDR1 SNHLY, CDR2 FYNNEI. Trimming shortened V by 4 bases and J by 2 bases, and 5 bases separated the two germline ends. The CDR3 spells CASSAENTGELFF. The CDR3 DNA sequence: TGTGCCAGCAGTGCAGAAAACACCGGGGAGCTGTTTTTT. The full variable domain, rest sourced from reference TRBV2 and TRBJ2-2, is EPEVTQTPSHQVTQMGQEVILRCVPISNHLYFYWYRQILGQKVEFLVSFYNNEISEKSEIFDDQFSVERPDGSNFTLKIRSTKLEDSAMYFCASSAENTGELFFGEGSRLTVL.

J is TRBJ1-1 and V is TRBV7-2, with unresolved D. The length of the CDR3 is 13 residues. CDR1 SGHTA and CDR2 FQGNSA come from the germline V gene. The V end was cut by 5 bases, the J end by 4 bases, with 11 bases between. CDR3 residues: CASSPDWLTEAFF. The CDR3 DNA reads as TGTGCCAGCAGCCCTGATTGGCTCACTGAAGCTTTCTTT. The full variable domain, completed using reference TRBV7-2 and TRBJ1-1, is GAGVSQSPSNKVTEKGKDVELRCDPISGHTALYWYRQSLGQGLEFLIYFQGNSAPDKSGLPSDRFSAERTGGSVSTLTIQRTQQEDSAVYLCASSPDWLTEAFFGQGTRLTVV.

This rearrangement joins TRBV9 to TRBJ1-6; TRBD1 matches at 9 bases. With V trimmed by 4 bases and J by 9 bases, 5 bases remained unmatched. The CDR3 contains 14 residues. Germline-derived CDR1 and CDR2 are SGDLS and YYNGEE. DNA of the CDR3: TGTGCCAGCAGCACGGGACAGGGCTCTTCACCCCTCCACTTT. Amino acid sequence: CASSTGQGSSPLHF.

This chain connects TRBV18 to TRBJ1-2; D gene ambiguous. With 5 bases removed from V and 7 bases from J, the gap between germline ends came to 11 bases. The CDR3 sequence is 12 residues long. CDR1 and CDR2 (germline): KGHSH, LQKENI. The CDR3 DNA reads as TGTGCCAGCTCATCCACGACTGGTGGCTACACCTTC. It translates to CASSSTTGGYTF.

The genes are TRBV7-2 and TRBJ2-2; 7 bases agree with TRBD1. V gave up 1 base and J gave up 0 bases; unmatched junction bases: 2. Germline V gene lookup returns CDR1 SGHTA and CDR2 FQGNSA. The length of the CDR3 is 16 residues. CDR3 amino acids: CASSLVGQPNTGELFF. CDR3 coding DNA: TGTGCCAGCAGCTTAGTGGGACAGCCGAACACCGGGGAGCTGTTTTTT. The full variable domain, in which reference TRBV7-2 and TRBJ2-2 provide the parts outside the CDR3, is GAGVSQSPSNKVTEKGKDVELRCDPISGHTALYWYRQSLGQGLEFLIYFQGNSAPDKSGLPSDRFSAERTGGSVSTLTIQRTQQEDSAVYLCASSLVGQPNTGELFFGEGSRLTVL.

The chain employs TRBV19 and TRBJ1-3; no clear D gene. The CDR3 covers 14 residues. V dropped 3 bases and J dropped 3 bases, with 9 bases sitting between them. In germline, CDR1 is LNHDA, CDR2 SQIVND (reference sequence). The CDR3: CASSMAGLGNTIYF. DNA for the CDR3: TGTGCCAGTAGTATGGCAGGACTTGGAAACACCATATATTTT.

The V call is TRBV10-3, the J call TRBJ1-4; 7 bases align to TRBD1. The CDR3 extends over 17 amino acids. Germline-derived CDR1 and CDR2 are ENHRY and SYGVKD. V lost 0 bases to trimming and J lost 0 bases; unmatched junction nucleotides: 4. The CDR3 DNA sequence: TGTGCCATCAGTGAGTCAGGAGGGGGCACAACTAATGAAAAACTGTTTTTT. Amino acids: CAISESGGGTTNEKLFF.

This chain connects TRBV27 to TRBJ2-3; 14 nucleotides align to TRBD2. CDR3 length: 20 residues. Germline lookup yields CDR1 MNHEY and CDR2 SMNVEV (reference sequence). The junction had 15 bases not matched to a gene; V was cut back by 5 bases and J by 2 bases. The CDR3 nucleotides are TGTGCCAGCAGTAAGGAGGACCCCCGGACTAGCGGGGGGAACACAGATACGCAGTATTTT. Its protein is CASSKEDPRTSGGNTDTQYF.

The rearrangement joins TRBV6-5 to TRBJ2-4; TRBD1 is a possible D gene (6 bases). The CDR3 is 14 residues long. Trimming cost V 5 bases and J 7 bases, with 15 bases left between them. CDR1 and CDR2 (germline): MNHEY, SVGAGI. The CDR3 DNA sequence: TGTGCCAGCAGTCCCGCGTGGCAGGGGAACATTCAGTACTTC. Translation: CASSPAWQGNIQYF.

The V call is TRBV7-9, the J call TRBJ1-6; 7 nucleotides agree with TRBD1. This CDR3 spans 15 amino acids. Per the germline V gene, CDR1 is SEHNR and CDR2 is FQNEAQ (reference sequence). V shed 3 bases and J 6 bases; nucleotides not matched to a gene: 5. The CDR3 region has the DNA TGTGCCAGCAGCTTGACAGGGAACGCTAATTCACCCCTCCACTTT. Translated, it gives CASSLTGNANSPLHF.

V gene TRBV7-9 combines with J gene TRBJ2-5, with 10 bases fitting TRBD1. The CDR3 is 16 residues long. Germline V gene data show CDR1 as SEHNR and CDR2 as FQNEAQ (reference sequence). The V gene end was trimmed by 2 bases and the J gene end by 4 bases; junction bases not matched to a gene: 7. CDR3 sequence (DNA): TGTGCCAGCAGCTTATTAGGGACAGGGGACCGAGAGACCCAGTACTTC. Translating gives CASSLLGTGDRETQYF.

Only one count was recorded for this clone. This chain uses TRBV3-1 (or the pseudogene TRBV3-2) with TRBJ1-1; 7 bases fit TRBD1. The V segment lost 4 bases and the J segment 1 base; nucleotides outside the gene matches: 15. This CDR3 is built from 18 residues. Per the germline V gene, CDR1 is LGHDT and CDR2 is YNNKEL (reference sequence). In nucleotides, the CDR3 is TGTGCCAGCAGCCCCCCAGCGCCCGATCCAGGGGGGAACACTGAAGCTTTCTTT. Protein: CASSPPAPDPGGNTEAFF.

The chain has TRBV5-1 and TRBJ2-1; TRBD2 aligns across 8 bases. J lost 3 bases, V lost 6 bases, and 5 bases had no gene match. CDR1 and CDR2 from the germline V gene are SGHRS and YFSETQ. This CDR3 has 14 amino acids. The CDR3: CASNSGDDYNEQFF. The CDR3 DNA reads TGCGCCAGCAATAGCGGGGACGACTACAATGAGCAGTTCTTC.